The clone carrying this TCR beta chain appeared a few times. There are 16 residues in the CDR3. V shed 5 bases, J shed 4 bases, and the junction held 9 bases outside the gene matches. CDR1 and CDR2 from the germline V gene are KGHSY and FQNENV. The source of the sample is a study of blood T cell repertoires in COVID-19. About the research overall: Spain, Italy and the United States supplied samples that represented acute and convalescent COVID-19. Nucleic acid was either cDNA or gDNA, and it came from T cells, B-cell-depleted T cells, or PBMCs.

The repertoire was sequenced with immunoSEQ multiplex PCR; TCRdb's copy has only in-frame clones and lacks some. This table holds under 250,000 clones, roughly 80% found once. The chain links TRBV16 to TRBJ1-3, with TRBD1 matching 9 bases. The clonotype originates from an elderly woman with acute or convalescent COVID-19. Sequencing was done on a sample of peripheral blood. The CDR3 loop reads CASSVTGGTAGNTIYF. The CDR3 nucleotides are TGTGCCAGCAGCGTTACAGGGGGCACAGCGGGAAACACCATATATTTT.